The 25 T cell receptor beta chains listed next were all sequenced from one sample in a study of CD8 T cells in ankylosing spondylitis. TCRdb reanalysed the 5' RACE reads using MiXCR and keeps one entry per CDR3 protein. The sample has hundreds of thousands of distinct CDR3 sequences, roughly 20% seen once; the top ten hold about an eighth. Sequenced sample: blood, either unsorted or a sorted T cell fraction (not recorded which). These receptors were taken from a male donor with ankylosing spondylitis or in good health (not recorded which).

The chain couples TRBV2 to TRBJ2-5; D might be TRBD1 or TRBD2, each matching 6 bases. CDR1 SNHLY and CDR2 FYNNEI come from the germline V gene. The CDR3 is 15 amino acids. The V end was cut by 6 bases, the J end by 5 bases, with 19 bases between. This CDR3 is CASRASGGPAETQYF. CDR3 in DNA: TGTGCCAGCAGGGCAAGTGGGGGGCCTGCCGAGACCCAGTACTTC.

CDR3 DNA sequence: TGTGCCAGCAGCCCAGAAAGCGGCTACACCTTC. Residues: CASSPESGYTF. The J gene is TRBJ1-2, the V gene TRBV7-9; no reliable D call. The ends were cut back, 5 bases at V and 8 bases at J, with 9 bases in the middle. The CDR3 consists of 11 residues. CDR1 SEHNR and CDR2 FQNEAQ come from the germline V gene (reference sequence).

The chain joins TRBV12-3 or TRBV12-4 to TRBJ2-1, with 8 bases fitting TRBD1. J lost 5 bases, V lost 5 bases, and 5 bases had no gene match. The CDR3 sequence is 14 residues long. CDR3 region: CASSGTGEDNEQFF. DNA for the CDR3: TGTGCCAGCAGTGGGACAGGCGAAGACAATGAGCAGTTCTTC.

This clonotype occurred a few times. The genes are TRBV7-8 and TRBJ2-2, with unresolved D. CDR3 size: 15 residues. V dropped 5 bases and J dropped 1 base, with 11 bases sitting between them. Germline assignment: CDR1 SGHVS and CDR2 FQNEAQ. CDR3 nucleotide sequence: TGTGCCAGCAGCCTCGCAGACAAGAACACCGGGGAGCTGTTTTTT. Translating it yields CASSLADKNTGELFF.

The chain has TRBV30 and TRBJ2-1, with D unresolved. The CDR3 consists of 14 residues. Trimming took 0 bases from V and 5 from J, leaving 11 bases between them. Germline assignment: CDR1 GTSNPN and CDR2 SVGIG (reference sequence). CDR3 nucleotides: TGTGCCTGGAGTGTATCGCGGCCAGACAATGAGCAGTTCTTC. Translation gives CAWSVSRPDNEQFF.

This chain connects TRBV7-9 to TRBJ1-5, with D uncertain. The CDR3 is 15 residues long. Germline lookup yields CDR1 SEHNR and CDR2 FQNEAQ (reference sequence). V was cut by 1 base and J by 2 bases, with 9 bases left in between. CDR3 loop: CASSLGGYGNQPQHF. The CDR3 DNA reads as TGTGCCAGCAGCTTAGGGGGTTATGGCAATCAGCCCCAGCATTTT.

This clonotype was found a few times. The V call is TRBV7-3, the J call TRBJ2-7; tentative D call: TRBD1 (6 bases). Germline V gene lookup returns CDR1 SGHTA and CDR2 FQGTGA. Between the trimmed V and J ends, which lost 0 bases and 5 bases, there was a span of 14 bases. CDR3 length: 15 amino acids. The DNA of the CDR3 is TGTGCCAGCAGCTTAACTTTAGGCAGGGGCCACGAGCAGTACTTC. Its translation: CASSLTLGRGHEQYF. Full variable domain (rest looked up from reference TRBV7-3 and TRBJ2-7): GAGVSQTPSNKVTEKGKYVELRCDPISGHTALYWYRQSLGQGPEFLIYFQGTGAADDSGLPNDRFFAVRPEGSVSTLKIQRTERGDSAVYLCASSLTLGRGHEQYFGPGTRLTVT.

In its sample, this clonotype was seen a few times. This chain links TRBV28 with TRBJ2-7; D might be TRBD2 (5 bases). Germline CDR1 is MDHEN and CDR2 is SYDVKM. This CDR3 is built from 14 residues. V was clipped by 10 bases and J by 4 bases, with 20 bases between them. CDR3 residues: CATRGVTPGYEQYF. The CDR3 coding sequence is TGTGCCACCCGCGGAGTAACCCCGGGGTACGAGCAGTACTTC.

This chain uses TRBV5-1 with TRBJ2-6, with D maybe TRBD1 (5 bases). Germline V gives CDR1 SGHRS, CDR2 YFSETQ. The CDR3 covers 15 residues. Trimming stripped 9 bases from V and 0 bases from J, with 13 bases between. The CDR3 DNA reads as TGCGCCACCCAGGGTCCGGCCTCTGGGGCCAACGTCCTGACTTTC. Translated: CATQGPASGANVLTF.

This clonotype occurred a few times. This chain connects TRBV7-9 to TRBJ2-3; 10 nucleotides agree with TRBD1. CDR1 and CDR2 (germline): SEHNR, FQNEAQ (reference sequence). J gave up 5 bases and V 4 bases, and 6 bases lay outside the gene matches. The CDR3 runs to 15 residues. This CDR3 reads CASSSARTGGDTQYF. The CDR3, as DNA: TGTGCCAGCAGCTCAGCGAGGACAGGGGGAGATACGCAGTATTTT.

This chain joins TRBV20-1 and TRBJ2-1, with a weak D call TRBD2 (5 bases). V was clipped by 5 bases and J by 9 bases, with 17 bases between them. The germline gives CDR1 DFQATT, CDR2 SNEGSKA (reference sequence). CDR3 length equals 13 residues. As DNA, the CDR3 is TGCAGTGCTCCAGACTACCACCTAAGTGAGCAGTTCTTC. Translated, it gives CSAPDYHLSEQFF.

V and J are TRBV28 and TRBJ2-1; D tentatively reads TRBD1 or TRBD2 (6 bases each). The CDR3 loop spans 14 amino acids. Germline V CDR1 and CDR2: MDHEN, SYDVKM. V lost 5 bases and J lost 6, with 14 bases in between. DNA of the CDR3: TGTGCCAGCAGTCCAGTACAGGGAGGCAATGAGCAGTTCTTC. Protein product: CASSPVQGGNEQFF.

In its sample, this clonotype was seen a few times. V gene TRBV12-3 or TRBV12-4 combines with J gene TRBJ2-1; 9 positions match TRBD1. The CDR3 covers 16 residues. V shed 4 bases, J shed 1 base, and the junction held 5 bases outside the gene matches. The chain's CDR3 is CASSSTGQGSYNEQFF. The CDR3 nucleotides read TGTGCCAGCAGTTCGACCGGACAGGGGTCCTACAATGAGCAGTTCTTC.

This clonotype was observed a single time. The chain employs TRBV7-9 and TRBJ2-7, with D possibly TRBD2 on 6 matching bases. Germline-derived CDR1 and CDR2 are SEHNR and FQNEAQ (reference sequence). V was cut by 5 bases and J by 2 bases, with 10 bases left in between. CDR3 length equals 13 residues. CDR3 residues: CASSPREPYEQYF. The CDR3, as DNA: TGTGCCAGCAGCCCCCGGGAGCCCTACGAGCAGTACTTC.

The J gene is TRBJ2-7, the V gene TRBV29-1; 7 bases align to TRBD1. V gave up 4 bases and J gave up 0 bases; unmatched junction bases: 3. This CDR3 is 13 amino acids long. Germline V gene sequence: CDR1 SQVTM, CDR2 ANQGSEA. The CDR3 loop reads CSVGTGDSYEQYF. The CDR3 bases are TGCAGCGTTGGAACAGGGGACTCCTACGAGCAGTACTTC.

CDR3 DNA sequence: TGTGCCAGCAGCGCCCCAACAGGGGCCGACACCGGGGAGCTGTTTTTT. Residues: CASSAPTGADTGELFF. The chain is built from TRBV9 and TRBJ2-2; 7 nucleotides match TRBD1. This CDR3 has 16 residues. Germline V lookup: CDR1 SGDLS, CDR2 YYNGEE. V was pared by 3 bases and J by 3 bases, with 8 bases of the junction left unmatched.

This clonotype was seen a handful of times. The chain joins TRBV6-1 to TRBJ2-7; 9 bases line up with TRBD1. CDR1 and CDR2 from the germline V gene are MNHNS and SASEGT. This CDR3 comprises 14 residues. The trim removed 6 bases at V and 4 bases at J, leaving 7 bases unmatched. This CDR3 is CASRPGQGNYEQYF. For the CDR3, the DNA is TGTGCCAGCAGGCCCGGACAGGGGAATTACGAGCAGTACTTC.

The chain uses TRBV28 and TRBJ2-1; TRBD1 matches 9 bases. Germline V gives CDR1 MDHEN, CDR2 SYDVKM. The ends lost 4 bases at V and 0 bases at J; junction bases unmatched: 4. This CDR3 is 16 amino acids long. CDR3 amino acids: CASSSRQGDSYNEQFF. The CDR3 nucleotides are TGTGCCAGCAGTTCCCGACAGGGGGACTCCTACAATGAGCAGTTCTTC.

The chain recombines TRBV6-7 with TRBJ2-7; D is uncertain. TRBV6-7 is known as an ORF, though its function is uncertain. The V end lost 0 bases, the J end lost 2 bases, and 14 bases lay between the germline ends. This CDR3 region has 16 residues. CDR3 DNA sequence: TGTGCCAGCAGTTACTCGATCGAACACCGAGCCTACGAGCAGTACTTC. This encodes CASSYSIEHRAYEQYF.

The chain joins TRBV12-3 or TRBV12-4 to TRBJ2-3; tentative D call: TRBD1 (6 bases). Trimming took 4 bases from V and 2 from J, leaving 13 bases between them. The CDR3 totals 15 residues. The CDR3 region has the DNA TGTGCCAGCAGTTCCTGGACAGCCTACACAGATACGCAGTATTTT. Translation: CASSSWTAYTDTQYF.

This chain uses TRBV18 with TRBJ2-1, with unresolved D. This CDR3 is built from 15 residues. Between the trimmed V and J ends, which lost 3 bases and 4 bases, there was a span of 13 bases. CDR1 is KGHSH and CDR2 is LQKENI in the germline V gene. CDR3 sequence (DNA): TGTGCCAGCTCACCCCCCGCTCCTGAATACAATGAGCAGTTCTTC. It is translated as CASSPPAPEYNEQFF.

This sequence joins TRBV28 and TRBJ2-7, with 8 bases identical to TRBD2. CDR3 size: 15 residues. CDR1 and CDR2 from the germline V gene are MDHEN and SYDVKM. Germline trimming cut 6 bases from V and 5 bases from J; bases unmatched to any gene: 12. CDR3 sequence: CASSRGYQAGDEQYF. DNA for the CDR3: TGTGCCAGCAGCCGCGGATACCAAGCGGGGGACGAGCAGTACTTC. Drawing the rest from reference TRBV28 and TRBJ2-7, the complete variable domain is DVKVTQSSRYLVKRTGEKVFLECVQDMDHENMFWYRQDPGLGLRLIYFSYDVKMKEKGDIPEGYSVSREKKERFSLILESASTNQTSMYLCASSRGYQAGDEQYFGPGTRLTVT.

The V gene is TRBV7-9, the J gene TRBJ2-1, with D perhaps TRBD1 or TRBD2 (6 bases each). V was pared by 4 bases and J by 7 bases, with 11 bases between. Looked up from germline, CDR1 is SEHNR and CDR2 is FQNEAQ (reference sequence). The CDR3 extends over 13 amino acids. CDR3 sequence: CASSSKGGNEQFF. The CDR3 DNA follows: TGTGCCAGCAGCTCAAAGGGGGGTAATGAGCAGTTCTTC.

This clonotype was observed a handful of times. This chain links TRBV28 with TRBJ1-4; D gene unclear. Germline CDR1 MDHEN, CDR2 SYDVKM. V shed 1 base and J shed 3 bases, with 6 bases lying between them. CDR3 length equals 14 residues. The DNA of the CDR3 is TGTGCCAGCAGTTTATTGGGTTCTAATGAAAAACTGTTTTTT. It codes for CASSLLGSNEKLFF.

This rearrangement joins TRBV5-1 to TRBJ1-1; D perhaps matches TRBD1 (6 bases). Germline-derived CDR1 and CDR2 are SGHRS and YFSETQ. V was trimmed by 4 bases and J by 7 bases, leaving 17 bases between them. This CDR3 contains 14 residues. The CDR3: CASSPYTGHIEAFF. The CDR3 DNA follows: TGCGCCAGCAGCCCGTACACGGGACACATTGAAGCTTTCTTT.